This T cell receptor beta chain was retrieved from a study of identical twins. Study conclusions and caveats: Beta out-of-frame sequences showed weaker excess twin sharing.

This CDR3 comprises 13 residues. V lost 7 bases, J lost 2 bases, and 10 bases lay in between. In this sample, this clonotype turned up a few times. Its matching antigen is unknown. TCRdb re-analysed the 5' RACE reads in MiXCR, keeping a single row per CDR3 protein. The sample holds 500,000 or so distinct CDR3 sequences, around 20% seen once. These same data were also listed under a study on T cells expressing NK-cell markers.

The sequence derives from a woman between 18 and 29 years old in good health. This sequence joins TRBV12-3 or TRBV12-4 and TRBJ2-3, with D perhaps matching TRBD2 (5 bases). Sequenced material: CD4+ T cells sorted from blood. The CDR3 reads CASTKADTDTQYF. Written as DNA, the CDR3 is TGTGCCAGCACTAAAGCGGACACAGATACGCAGTATTTT.